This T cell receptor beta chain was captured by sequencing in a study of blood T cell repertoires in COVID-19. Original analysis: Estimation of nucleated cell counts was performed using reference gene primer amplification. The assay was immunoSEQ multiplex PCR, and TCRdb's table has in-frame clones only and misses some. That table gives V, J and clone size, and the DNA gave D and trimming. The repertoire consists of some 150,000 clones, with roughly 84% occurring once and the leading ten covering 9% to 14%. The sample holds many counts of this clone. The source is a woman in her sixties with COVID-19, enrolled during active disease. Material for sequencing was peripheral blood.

CDR3 coding DNA: TGTGCCAGCAGCTTAACCCCGGGACTTCTCACCGGGGAGCTGTTTTTT. Translation gives CASSLTPGLLTGELFF. This sequence joins TRBV7-3 and TRBJ2-2; D perhaps matches TRBD2 (6 bases). CDR3 length: 16 residues. Deletions cut 0 bases from V and 4 bases from J, with 12 bases between. CDR1 is SGHTA and CDR2 is FQGTGA in the germline V gene.